There are a few counts of the clone carrying this TCR beta chain. The antigen remains undetermined. This sample is part of a study of radiotherapy plus CTLA-4 blockade in lung cancer. Study-level background: Objective responses were seen in 18% of patients, disease control in roughly 30%. Findings of the study overall: Interferon-beta and early blood T cell clone dynamics reportedly predicted response best. TCR clones originating in tumors grew in number in blood after radiotherapy plus ipilimumab.

Generated by immunoSEQ multiplex PCR, the TCRdb table keeps only in-frame clones and is missing some. The table lists tens of thousands of clones, 83% of them singletons. The CDR3 runs 15 residues. Trimming stripped 4 bases from V and 0 bases from J, with 13 bases between. This TCR was recovered from a human donor with non-small cell lung cancer who had stable disease on radiotherapy plus ipilimumab. V is TRBV5-3 and J is TRBJ1-1; unclear D gene. TRBV5-3 falls under the ORF class, with uncertain function. Sample: peripheral blood, taken from a patient treated with radiotherapy plus ipilimumab. The CDR3 DNA reads as TGTGCCAGAAGCCCGGAGGGCCAGATGAACACTGAAGCTTTCTTT. It yields the protein CARSPEGQMNTEAFF.